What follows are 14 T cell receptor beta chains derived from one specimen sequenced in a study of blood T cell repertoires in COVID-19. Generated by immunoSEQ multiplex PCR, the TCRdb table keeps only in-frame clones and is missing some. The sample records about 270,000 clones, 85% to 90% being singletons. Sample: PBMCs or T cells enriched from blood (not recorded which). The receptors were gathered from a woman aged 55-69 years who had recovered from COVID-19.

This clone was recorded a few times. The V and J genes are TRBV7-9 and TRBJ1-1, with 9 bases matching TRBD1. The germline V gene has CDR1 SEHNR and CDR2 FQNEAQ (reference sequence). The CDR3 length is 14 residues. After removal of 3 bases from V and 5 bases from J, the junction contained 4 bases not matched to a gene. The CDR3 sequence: CASSLDRGYTEAFF. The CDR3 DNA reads TGTGCCAGCAGCTTGGACAGGGGTTATACTGAAGCTTTCTTT.

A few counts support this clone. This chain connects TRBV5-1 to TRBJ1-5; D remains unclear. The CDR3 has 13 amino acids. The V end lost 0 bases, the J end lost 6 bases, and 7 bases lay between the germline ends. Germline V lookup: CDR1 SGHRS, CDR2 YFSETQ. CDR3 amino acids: CASSLDSVQPQHF. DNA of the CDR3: TGCGCCAGCAGCTTGGATAGTGTTCAGCCCCAGCATTTT.

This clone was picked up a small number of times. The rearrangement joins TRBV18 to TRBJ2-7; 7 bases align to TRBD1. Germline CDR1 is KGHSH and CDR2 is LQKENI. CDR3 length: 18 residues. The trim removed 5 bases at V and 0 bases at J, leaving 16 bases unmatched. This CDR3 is CASSSRLTGARSSYEQYF. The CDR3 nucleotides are TGTGCCAGCTCATCACGTCTAACAGGGGCCCGTAGCTCCTACGAGCAGTACTTC.

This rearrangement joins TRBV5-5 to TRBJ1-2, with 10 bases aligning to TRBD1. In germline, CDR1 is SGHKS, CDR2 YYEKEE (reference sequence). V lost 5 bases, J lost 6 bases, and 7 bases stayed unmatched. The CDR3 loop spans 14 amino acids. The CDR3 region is CASRAPGTGDGYTF. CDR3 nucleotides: TGTGCCAGCAGGGCGCCCGGGACAGGGGATGGCTACACCTTC. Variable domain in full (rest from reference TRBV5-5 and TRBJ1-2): DAGVTQSPTHLIKTRGQQVTLRCSPISGHKSVSWYQQVLGQGPQFIFQYYEKEERGRGNFPDRFSARQFPNYSSELNVNALLLGDSALYLCASRAPGTGDGYTFGSGTRLTVV.

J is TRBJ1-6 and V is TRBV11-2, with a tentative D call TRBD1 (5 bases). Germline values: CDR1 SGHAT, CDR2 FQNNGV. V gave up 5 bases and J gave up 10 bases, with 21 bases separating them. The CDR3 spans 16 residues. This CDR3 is CASSHPIRGRGSPLHF. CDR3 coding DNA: TGTGCCAGCAGCCACCCGATAAGAGGGAGGGGATCACCCCTCCACTTT.

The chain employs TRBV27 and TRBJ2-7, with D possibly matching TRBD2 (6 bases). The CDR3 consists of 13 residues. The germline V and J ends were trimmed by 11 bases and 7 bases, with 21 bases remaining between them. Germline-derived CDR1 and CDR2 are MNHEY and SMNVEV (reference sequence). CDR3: CAVGSSEYKEQYF. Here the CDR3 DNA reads TGTGCCGTAGGGTCTAGCGAGTATAAAGAGCAGTACTTC.

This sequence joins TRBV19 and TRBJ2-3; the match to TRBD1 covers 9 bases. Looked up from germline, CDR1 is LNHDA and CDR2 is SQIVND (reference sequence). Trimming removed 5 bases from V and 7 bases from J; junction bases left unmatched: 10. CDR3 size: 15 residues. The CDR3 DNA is TGTGCCAGTAGTTCGGGACAGGGAGGCACGAATACGCAGTATTTT. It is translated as CASSSGQGGTNTQYF.

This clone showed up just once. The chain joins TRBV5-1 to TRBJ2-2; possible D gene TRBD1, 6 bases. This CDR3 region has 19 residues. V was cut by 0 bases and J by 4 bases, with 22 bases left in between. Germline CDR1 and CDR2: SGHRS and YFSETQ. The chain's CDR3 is CASSLARQVPDFSTGELFF. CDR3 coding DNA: TGCGCCAGCAGCTTGGCGAGACAGGTACCCGATTTTAGCACCGGGGAGCTGTTTTTT.

The CDR3 DNA is TGCGCCAGCAGGCAGGCTACAGGGATCTATAATTCACCCCTCCACTTT. This gives the protein CASRQATGIYNSPLHF. The chain recombines TRBV4-1 with TRBJ1-6; D possibly corresponds to TRBD1 (6 bases). V lost 6 bases to trimming and J lost 3 bases, with 15 bases between them. The CDR3 is 16 amino acids. CDR1 MGHRA and CDR2 YSYEKL come from the germline V gene.

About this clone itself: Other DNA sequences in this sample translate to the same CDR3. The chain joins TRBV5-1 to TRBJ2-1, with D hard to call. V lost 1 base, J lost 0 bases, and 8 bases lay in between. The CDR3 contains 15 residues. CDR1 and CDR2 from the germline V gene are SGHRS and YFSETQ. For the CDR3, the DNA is TGCGCCAGCAGCTTGATACCAGGCTCCTACAATGAGCAGTTCTTC. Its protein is CASSLIPGSYNEQFF. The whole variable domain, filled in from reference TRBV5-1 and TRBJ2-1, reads KAGVTQTPRYLIKTRGQQVTLSCSPISGHRSVSWYQQTPGQGLQFLFEYFSETQRNKGNFPGRFSGRQFSNSRSEMNVSTLELGDSALYLCASSLIPGSYNEQFFGPGTRLTVL.

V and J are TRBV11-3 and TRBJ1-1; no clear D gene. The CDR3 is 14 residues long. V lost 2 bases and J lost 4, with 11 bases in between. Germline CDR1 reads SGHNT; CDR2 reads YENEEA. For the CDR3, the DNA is TGTGCCAGCAGCTTACTCGCCCTGAGCACTGAAGCTTTCTTT. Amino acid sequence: CASSLLALSTEAFF.

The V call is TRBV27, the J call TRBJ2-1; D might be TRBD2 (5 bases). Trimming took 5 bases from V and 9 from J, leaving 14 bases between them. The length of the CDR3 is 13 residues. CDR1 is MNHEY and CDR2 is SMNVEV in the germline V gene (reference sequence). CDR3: CASSTGGVGEQFF. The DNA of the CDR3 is TGTGCCAGCAGTACCGGAGGAGTGGGTGAGCAGTTCTTC.

CDR3 sequence (DNA): TGTGCCAGCAGCCCAATGACAGGGCCTGGGGCCAACGTCCTGACTTTC. This encodes CASSPMTGPGANVLTF. The chain has TRBV7-3 and TRBJ2-6; 7 nucleotides match TRBD1. The trim removed 5 bases at V and 2 bases at J, leaving 6 bases unmatched. The CDR3 is made up of 16 amino acids. Germline V gene sequence: CDR1 SGHTA, CDR2 FQGTGA.

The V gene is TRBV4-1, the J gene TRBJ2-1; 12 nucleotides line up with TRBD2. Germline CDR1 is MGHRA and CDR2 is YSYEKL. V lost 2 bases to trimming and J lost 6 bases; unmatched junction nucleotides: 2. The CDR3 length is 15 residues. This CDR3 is CASSQLTSGSNEQFF. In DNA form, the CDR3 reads TGCGCCAGCAGCCAACTGACTAGCGGGAGCAATGAGCAGTTCTTC.